These 20 T cell receptor beta chains were sequenced from one sample in a study of T cells in Graves' hyperthyroidism and ophthalmopathy. RNA transcripts were the template for amplifying TCR beta CDR3 regions. HTBI primers drove first-round RT-PCR of the TCR CDR3. TCRdb recomputed calls from the multiplex PCR reads with MiXCR, one row per CDR3 protein. The data contain 45,000 to 55,000 distinct CDR3 sequences, roughly 56% of them seen just once; the ten biggest clones take up roughly a third. Sequencing input: peripheral blood or thyroid tissue (not recorded which). These receptors were collected from a man aged 18 to 29 with Graves' hyperthyroidism.

The J gene is TRBJ1-1, the V gene TRBV7-8; TRBD1 matches 9 bases. After removal of 6 bases from V and 0 bases from J, the junction contained 5 bases not matched to a gene. The germline CDR1 and CDR2 sequences are SGHVS and FQNEAQ. This CDR3 spans 15 amino acids. CDR3 loop: CASRSGTGMNTEAFF. CDR3 DNA: TGTGCCAGCAGGTCTGGGACAGGGATGAACACTGAAGCTTTCTTT.

This clonotype was counted at least ten times. This chain uses TRBV7-3 with TRBJ2-7; 9 positions agree with TRBD1. The V gene's germline CDR1 is SGHTA and CDR2 FQGTGA. The CDR3 length is 15 residues. V trimming: 5 bases; J trimming: 9 bases; junction bases outside the gene matches: 14. CDR3: CASSLGGTGLSRQYF. As DNA, the CDR3 is TGTGCCAGCAGCCTTGGTGGGACAGGGCTCTCTAGGCAGTACTTC.

The genes are TRBV6-5 and TRBJ1-2; no clear D. The V and J ends lost 2 bases and 2 bases respectively, with 12 bases between them. Germline CDR1 MNHEY, CDR2 SVGAGI. The CDR3 has 15 residues. The CDR3 here is CASSYRIGSNYGYTF. DNA for the CDR3: TGTGCCAGCAGTTACAGGATAGGGTCCAACTATGGCTACACCTTC.

In its sample, this clonotype was seen a few times. The chain recombines TRBV28 with TRBJ2-3; 7 bases are shared with TRBD1. V dropped 3 bases and J dropped 3; count of bases not matched to a gene: 6. The CDR3 length is 15 residues. Per germline, CDR1 MDHEN and CDR2 SYDVKM. CDR3 residues: CASSFRDRGTDTQYF. The CDR3 region has the DNA TGTGCCAGCAGTTTCCGGGACAGAGGTACAGATACGCAGTATTTT. Drawing the rest from reference TRBV28 and TRBJ2-3, the complete variable domain is DVKVTQSSRYLVKRTGEKVFLECVQDMDHENMFWYRQDPGLGLRLIYFSYDVKMKEKGDIPEGYSVSREKKERFSLILESASTNQTSMYLCASSFRDRGTDTQYFGPGTRLTVL.

V usage is TRBV20-1 and J usage is TRBJ2-5; D is undetermined. This CDR3 is built from 11 residues. The ends were cut back, 3 bases at V and 7 bases at J, with 9 bases in the middle. From germline, CDR1 is DFQATT and CDR2 SNEGSKA (reference sequence). The DNA for the CDR3 is TGCAGTGCTAGCCCCCCAGGGACCCAGTACTTC. Its protein product is CSASPPGTQYF.

This clonotype was observed at least ten times. This chain links TRBV27 with TRBJ2-7, with 11 bases fitting TRBD2. The CDR3 is 16 residues long. Germline-derived CDR1 and CDR2 are MNHEY and SMNVEV (reference sequence). J lost 2 bases, V lost 3 bases, and 6 bases had no gene match. The CDR3, as DNA: TGTGCCAGCAGTTTTCGACTGACTAGCGGGACCTACGAGCAGTACTTC. Protein product: CASSFRLTSGTYEQYF.

The sample holds many counts of this clonotype. The chain uses TRBV7-8 and TRBJ1-5; D is perhaps TRBD1 (5 bases). CDR3 length: 14 amino acids. The V end was cut by 4 bases, the J end by 4 bases, with 11 bases between. Per germline, CDR1 SGHVS and CDR2 FQNEAQ. In DNA form, the CDR3 reads TGTGCCAGCAGCTCCGACAGCGATAATCAGCCCCAGCATTTT. Encoded protein: CASSSDSDNQPQHF. The complete variable domain, with remaining parts taken from reference TRBV7-8 and TRBJ1-5, reads GAGVSQSPRYKVAKRGQDVALRCDPISGHVSLFWYQQALGQGPEFLTYFQNEAQLDKSGLPSDRFFAERPEGSVSTLKIQRTQQEDSAVYLCASSSDSDNQPQHFGDGTRLSIL.

The rearrangement joins TRBV29-1 to TRBJ1-3, with TRBD1 as a possible D gene (5 bases). V was clipped by 4 bases and J by 8 bases, with 18 bases between them. CDR3 size: 14 residues. CDR1 and CDR2 from the germline V gene are SQVTM and ANQGSEA. The CDR3 DNA reads as TGCAGCGTTGTCGGGGGGAACTATGGCTACACCATATATTTT. Amino acid sequence: CSVVGGNYGYTIYF.

This clonotype was found once. The rearrangement links TRBV5-1 to TRBJ2-7; possible D gene TRBD1, 5 bases. Trimming shortened V by 1 base and J by 7 bases, and 9 bases separated the two germline ends. Germline V gene sequence: CDR1 SGHRS, CDR2 YFSETQ. This CDR3 spans 12 amino acids. CDR3 residues: CASSLRGLEQYF. CDR3 coding DNA: TGCGCCAGCAGCTTGAGGGGTTTGGAGCAGTACTTC.

The chain carries TRBV25-1 and TRBJ1-2; D is unresolved. The CDR3 consists of 12 residues. Deletions cut 3 bases from V and 8 bases from J, with 10 bases between. Per the germline V gene, CDR1 is MGHDK and CDR2 is SYGVNS. This CDR3 reads CASSDPGKGYTF. The CDR3 region has the DNA TGTGCCAGCAGTGACCCCGGGAAGGGCTACACCTTC.

The J gene is TRBJ2-2, the V gene TRBV19; 7 nucleotides line up with TRBD2. Trimming at V came to 6 bases and at J to 3 bases, leaving 4 bases not matched to a gene. CDR1 LNHDA and CDR2 SQIVND come from the germline V gene (reference sequence). The CDR3 length is 14 residues. The CDR3 loop is CASRFAGDTGELFF. CDR3 bases: TGTGCCAGTAGGTTCGCGGGGGACACCGGGGAGCTGTTTTTT. Full variable domain (outside the CDR3, taken from reference TRBV19 and TRBJ2-2): DGGITQSPKYLFRKEGQNVTLSCEQNLNHDAMYWYRQDPGQGLRLIYYSQIVNDFQKGDIAEGYSVSREKKESFPLTVTSAQKNPTAFYLCASRFAGDTGELFFGEGSRLTVL.

The chain links TRBV6-5 to TRBJ2-7, with TRBD2 identical over 11 bases. V lost 6 bases to trimming and J lost 7 bases; unmatched junction nucleotides: 5. There are 13 residues in the CDR3. In germline, CDR1 is MNHEY, CDR2 SVGAGI. CDR3 nucleotide sequence: TGTGCCAGCAGCTTAGCGGGAGGGCAAGAGCAGTACTTC. Translation: CASSLAGGQEQYF.

The chain links TRBV5-1 to TRBJ2-6, with TRBD1 matching 7 bases. J gave up 2 bases and V 4 bases, and 12 bases lay outside the gene matches. Per germline, CDR1 SGHRS and CDR2 YFSETQ. CDR3 length: 18 residues. The CDR3 DNA follows: TGCGCCAGCAGCACCGGACAGGAGGCTCTTCCTGGGGCCAACGTCCTGACTTTC. It yields the protein CASSTGQEALPGANVLTF.

The chain uses TRBV12-1 and TRBJ1-1. TRBV12-1 has pseudogene status. The CDR3 extends over 11 amino acids. The CDR3 sequence is CASSFGPEAFF. The CDR3 nucleotides are TGTGCCAGCAGCTTTGGCCCTGAAGCTTTCTTT.

A note on this clonotype: One end of the junction fails to match germline, which may point to a read error. This rearrangement joins TRBV5-1 to TRBJ1-2; possibly TRBD1 for D (5 bases). The CDR3 runs 14 residues. Germline assignment: CDR1 SGHRS and CDR2 YFSETQ. CDR3 nucleotides: TGCGTCAGCAGCTTGATTCCAGGGCGAGACGGCTACACCTTC. Amino acids: CVSSLIPGRDGYTF.

This clonotype was detected many times. The chain joins TRBV27 to TRBJ1-5, with D tentatively TRBD1 (5 bases). The germline gives CDR1 MNHEY, CDR2 SMNVEV (reference sequence). This CDR3 contains 14 residues. Trimming took 4 bases from V and 5 from J, leaving 12 bases between them. In DNA form, the CDR3 reads TGTGCCAGCAGTTCCGAGGGGCCGGATCAGCCCCAGCATTTT. Its protein product is CASSSEGPDQPQHF.

This clonotype was seen ten or more times. The gene calls are TRBV11-2 and TRBJ1-1; D gene uncertain. V was cut by 8 bases and J by 5 bases, with 12 bases left in between. CDR1 SGHAT and CDR2 FQNNGV come from the germline V gene. The CDR3 runs 12 residues. The CDR3: CASRRGFTEAFF. The CDR3 DNA sequence: TGTGCCAGCCGACGGGGTTTTACTGAAGCTTTCTTT.

Many counts were recorded for this clonotype. The chain has TRBV7-2 and TRBJ2-5; D is possibly TRBD1 (6 bases). Germline V gene sequence: CDR1 SGHTA, CDR2 FQGNSA. V lost 5 bases, J lost 4 bases, and 11 bases lay in between. The CDR3 totals 13 residues. This CDR3 reads CASSVDSPETQYF. CDR3 sequence (DNA): TGTGCCAGCAGCGTGGACAGCCCAGAGACCCAGTACTTC.

This clonotype was observed once. This chain connects TRBV12-3 or TRBV12-4 to TRBJ1-2, with 9 bases lining up with TRBD1. Germline trimming cut 4 bases from V and 5 bases from J; bases unmatched to any gene: 5. The CDR3 runs 14 residues. This chain's CDR3 is CASSSRDRAYGYTF. CDR3 DNA sequence: TGTGCCAGCAGTTCACGGGACAGGGCGTATGGCTACACCTTC.

This clonotype was seen at least ten times. The chain joins TRBV28 to TRBJ2-7; TRBD1 matches at 7 bases. The V segment lost 6 bases and the J segment 3 bases; nucleotides outside the gene matches: 11. The CDR3 has 15 residues. CDR1 MDHEN and CDR2 SYDVKM come from the germline V gene. In nucleotides, the CDR3 is TGTGCCAGCAGGGCCTTGGGACAGCCGAACTACGAGCAGTACTTC. Its protein product is CASRALGQPNYEQYF.